The next 16 T cell receptor beta chains were all read from a single sample in a study of T cell repertoires in cytomegalovirus infection. MiXCR, applied by TCRdb to the reads, yields one record per CDR3 protein. The sample holds about 490,000 distinct CDR3 sequences, approximately 10% seen once. Sequencing used PBMCs. These receptors originate from a human donor in good health (CMV status not recorded). Some clones in this sample may be carry-over from other donors' samples.

This clonotype was counted ten times or more. The rearrangement links TRBV7-2 to TRBJ2-2; D may be TRBD1 (6 bases). This CDR3 comprises 14 residues. Germline V CDR1 and CDR2: SGHTA, FQGNSA. With 10 bases removed from V and 0 bases from J, the gap between germline ends came to 12 bases. The CDR3 loop reads CANNQGSNTGELFF. The CDR3 DNA sequence: TGTGCCAACAATCAGGGGTCGAACACCGGGGAGCTGTTTTTT.

This rearrangement joins TRBV2 to TRBJ2-5, with unresolved D. The CDR3 is made up of 12 amino acids. Trimming stripped 3 bases from V and 7 bases from J, with 9 bases between. Germline V gene sequence: CDR1 SNHLY, CDR2 FYNNEI. The CDR3 loop reads CASSDSARTQYF. In DNA form, the CDR3 reads TGTGCCAGCAGTGACTCGGCCAGGACCCAGTACTTC. Looking up the rest from reference TRBV2 and TRBJ2-5 gives the full variable domain: EPEVTQTPSHQVTQMGQEVILRCVPISNHLYFYWYRQILGQKVEFLVSFYNNEISEKSEIFDDQFSVERPDGSNFTLKIRSTKLEDSAMYFCASSDSARTQYFGPGTRLLVL.

This clonotype came up a few times. This chain joins TRBV6-1 and TRBJ1-5; D remains unclear. Germline CDR1 MNHNS, CDR2 SASEGT. V was shortened by 3 bases and J by 2 bases, with 20 bases between the two germline ends. This CDR3 is built from 18 residues. The CDR3 here is CASSDPEGRRYGNQPQHF. The CDR3 DNA reads TGTGCCAGCAGTGACCCCGAAGGCCGAAGATATGGCAATCAGCCCCAGCATTTT.

This clonotype was counted many times. V is TRBV20-1 and J is TRBJ2-3; D is uncertain. Trimming stripped 3 bases from V and 0 bases from J, with 13 bases between. Germline CDR1 DFQATT, CDR2 SNEGSKA (reference sequence). The CDR3 sequence is 15 residues long. The CDR3 reads CSASGSGHSTDTQYF. The CDR3 DNA reads TGCAGTGCTAGTGGGTCGGGTCATAGCACAGATACGCAGTATTTT.

This clonotype was observed a handful of times. This chain links TRBV14 with TRBJ2-5; D might be TRBD2 (7 bases). Trimming cost V 0 bases and J 4 bases, with 21 bases left between them. Germline V gene sequence: CDR1 SGHDN, CDR2 FVKESK. The CDR3 totals 18 residues. Here the CDR3 DNA reads TGTGCCAGCAGCCAAGATGCGGGGGCCGGGACCCTGGGAGAGACCCAGTACTTC. Translated, it gives CASSQDAGAGTLGETQYF.

This clonotype was seen many times. The chain recombines TRBV11-2 with TRBJ1-2; D uncertain. Germline-derived CDR1 and CDR2 are SGHAT and FQNNGV. The V and J ends lost 6 bases and 8 bases respectively, with 22 bases between them. The length of the CDR3 is 15 residues. CDR3 DNA: TGTGCCAGCAGGGTTGGACCTCACCTATTCTACGGCTACACCTTC. It encodes CASRVGPHLFYGYTF.

This clonotype occurred many times. This chain connects TRBV20-1 to TRBJ1-1, with D possibly being TRBD1 (5 bases). Germline V gene data show CDR1 as DFQATT and CDR2 as SNEGSKA (reference sequence). The CDR3 length is 15 residues. V was clipped by 3 bases and J by 3 bases, with 17 bases between them. The CDR3 bases are TGCAGTGCTAGGAGTCTGGGGGGGTCGGACACTGAAGCTTTCTTT. Translation: CSARSLGGSDTEAFF.

This clonotype has a count of ten or more. The DNA of the CDR3 is TGTGCCAGCAGCACCGACCAGAACACTGAAGCTTTCTTT. As protein: CASSTDQNTEAFF. The chain couples TRBV7-7 to TRBJ1-1; the D is unclear. The CDR3 length is 13 residues. Per germline, CDR1 SSHAT and CDR2 FNYEAQ (reference sequence). Trimming stripped 5 bases from V and 1 base from J, with 8 bases between.

This clonotype was seen at least ten times. The chain recombines TRBV6-5 with TRBJ2-1; 12 bases match TRBD2. Germline lookup yields CDR1 MNHEY and CDR2 SVGAGI. V lost 6 bases to trimming and J lost 4 bases; unmatched junction nucleotides: 4. The CDR3 has 15 residues. The CDR3 DNA reads as TGTGCCAGCAGGGCTAGCGGGAGGGGGTACAATGAGCAGTTCTTC. This translates into CASRASGRGYNEQFF.

This clonotype was seen many times. The chain combines TRBV10-3 with TRBJ2-1; TRBD2 aligns across 10 bases. Per germline, CDR1 ENHRY and CDR2 SYGVKD. The V and J ends lost 1 base and 4 bases, in that order; junction bases with no gene match: 7. CDR3 length: 17 residues. The CDR3 loop reads CAISEWASGSGYNEQFF. The CDR3 nucleotides are TGTGCCATCAGTGAGTGGGCTAGCGGGAGTGGATACAATGAGCAGTTCTTC.

This clonotype was seen ten or more times. This chain joins TRBV28 and TRBJ2-7; the match to TRBD1 covers 9 bases. CDR1 is MDHEN, CDR2 SYDVKM, per germline. There are 14 residues in the CDR3. V shed 7 bases and J 4 bases; nucleotides not matched to a gene: 8. CDR3 DNA: TGTGCCAGCATGGACAGGGGAAGGGTTTACGAGCAGTACTTC. It codes for CASMDRGRVYEQYF.

This clonotype has at least ten counts. This chain joins TRBV11-2 and TRBJ2-7, with 7 nucleotides matching TRBD1. Germline values: CDR1 SGHAT, CDR2 FQNNGV. V lost 4 bases and J lost 1; bases outside the gene matches: 4. The CDR3 runs 14 residues. CDR3 in amino acids: CASSSLTGSYEQYF. The CDR3 nucleotides are TGTGCCAGCAGCTCCTTGACAGGGTCCTACGAGCAGTACTTC.

The table lists this clonotype with many counts. The rearrangement uses TRBV20-1 and TRBJ1-6; 8 bases agree with TRBD1. Looked up from germline, CDR1 is DFQATT and CDR2 is SNEGSKA (reference sequence). Trimming at V came to 4 bases and at J to 9 bases, leaving 8 bases not matched to a gene. CDR3 size: 14 residues. The CDR3 DNA is TGCAGTGCTACGCAGGGGGCCAGGGGTTCACCCCTCCACTTT. Protein sequence: CSATQGARGSPLHF.

The rearrangement links TRBV30 to TRBJ2-1; D ambiguous. V shed 1 base and J shed 6 bases, with 16 bases lying between them. CDR3 length: 15 amino acids. Germline CDR1 and CDR2: GTSNPN and SVGIG (reference sequence). The CDR3: CAWSGSPRPVNEQFF. As DNA, the CDR3 is TGTGCCTGGAGTGGCTCCCCGCGGCCCGTCAATGAGCAGTTCTTC.

This clonotype was seen ten or more times. The chain recombines TRBV6-5 with TRBJ1-4, with D uncertain. Trimming shortened V by 7 bases and J by 4 bases, and 7 bases separated the two germline ends. The length of the CDR3 is 12 residues. Germline CDR1 and CDR2: MNHEY and SVGAGI. The CDR3 is CASKHLNEKLFF. CDR3 in DNA: TGTGCCAGCAAACACCTTAATGAAAAACTGTTTTTT.

This clonotype was seen a few times. The chain couples TRBV20-1 to TRBJ2-4; D ambiguous. Germline CDR1 and CDR2: DFQATT and SNEGSKA (reference sequence). This CDR3 comprises 15 residues. Trimming took 0 bases from V and 0 from J, leaving 9 bases between them. For the CDR3, the DNA is TGCAGTGCTAGAGACCCGGACGGAGCCAAAAACATTCAGTACTTC. Translated: CSARDPDGAKNIQYF.